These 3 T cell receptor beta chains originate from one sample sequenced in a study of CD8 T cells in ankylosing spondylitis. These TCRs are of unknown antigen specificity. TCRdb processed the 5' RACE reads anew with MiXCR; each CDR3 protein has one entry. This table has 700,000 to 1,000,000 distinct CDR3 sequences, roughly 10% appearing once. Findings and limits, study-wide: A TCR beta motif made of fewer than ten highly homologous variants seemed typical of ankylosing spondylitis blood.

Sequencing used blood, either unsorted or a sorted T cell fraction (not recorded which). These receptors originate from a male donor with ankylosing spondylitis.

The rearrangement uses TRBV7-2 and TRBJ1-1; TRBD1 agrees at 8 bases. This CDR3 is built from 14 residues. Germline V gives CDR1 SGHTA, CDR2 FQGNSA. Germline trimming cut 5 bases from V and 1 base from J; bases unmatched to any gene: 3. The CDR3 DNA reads TGTGCCAGCAGCCGGGACAGGAAGAACACTGAAGCTTTCTTT. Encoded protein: CASSRDRKNTEAFF. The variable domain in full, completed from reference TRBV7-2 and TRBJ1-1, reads GAGVSQSPSNKVTEKGKDVELRCDPISGHTALYWYRQSLGQGLEFLIYFQGNSAPDKSGLPSDRFSAERTGGSVSTLTIQRTQQEDSAVYLCASSRDRKNTEAFFGQGTRLTVV.

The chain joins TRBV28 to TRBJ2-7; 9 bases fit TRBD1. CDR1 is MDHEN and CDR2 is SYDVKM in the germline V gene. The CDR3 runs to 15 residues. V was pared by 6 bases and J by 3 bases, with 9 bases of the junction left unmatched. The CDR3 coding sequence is TGTGCCAGCAGGTCCGGACAGGGGATGAACTACGAGCAGTACTTC. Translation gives CASRSGQGMNYEQYF.

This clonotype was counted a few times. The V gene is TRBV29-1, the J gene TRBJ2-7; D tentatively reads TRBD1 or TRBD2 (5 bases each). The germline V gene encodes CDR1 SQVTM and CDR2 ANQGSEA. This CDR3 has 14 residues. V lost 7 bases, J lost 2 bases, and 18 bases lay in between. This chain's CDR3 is CSAVHGRGTYEQYF. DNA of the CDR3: TGCAGCGCCGTACATGGACGGGGCACCTACGAGCAGTACTTC.